These T cell receptor beta chains were read from a single sample in a study of a mutant IDH1 vaccine in newly diagnosed glioma. This table comes from immunoSEQ multiplex PCR, and its TCRdb copy is limited to in-frame clones, with some not included. This table has some 27,000 clones, 80% to 85% appearing once. Their antigens are not known. Here the sequenced sample was PBMCs, taken from a glioma patient whose treatment included an IDH1 peptide vaccine. These receptors all come from a woman aged 25 to 39 with glioma. Each CDR3 is given with its conserved first and last residue. A D gene is named only where the DNA matches it firmly. Rows may omit the clone size; those that give it use once, few, many or a size class.

TRBJ2-7 TRBV5-6 - - CASSLAGESYEQYF TGTGCCAGCAGCTTGGCCGGGGAAAGCTACGAGCAGTACTTC
TRBJ2-5 TRBV2 - - CASRRRGGKETQYF TGTGCCAGCAGGCGCCGCGGTGGGAAAGAGACCCAGTACTTC
TRBJ2-7 TRBV7-2 - - CASRSTGSYEQYF TGTGCCAGCAGAAGCACTGGTTCCTACGAGCAGTACTTC
TRBJ1-1 TRBV27 - - CASTGWGRTEAFF TGTGCCAGCACAGGGTGGGGTAGGACTGAAGCTTTCTTT
TRBJ2-3 TRBV6-5 - TRBD2 CASSPGLADTQYF TGTGCCAGCAGTCCGGGACTAGCGGATACGCAGTATTTT
TRBJ2-1 TRBV6-5 - - CASSFQGGNEQFF TGTGCCAGCAGTTTTCAAGGCGGCAATGAGCAGTTCTTC
TRBJ1-1 TRBV19 few TRBD1 CASSIQGATEAFF TGTGCCAGTAGTATTCAGGGGGCCACTGAAGCTTTCTTT
TRBJ1-1 TRBV6-5 - TRBD1 CASSRQGLEAFF TGTGCCAGCAGCAGACAGGGCCTTGAAGCTTTCTTT
TRBJ1-2 TRBV25-1 - - CASSECERVDDYGYTF TGTGCCAGCAGTGAATGCGAAAGGGTGGATGATTATGGCTACACCTTC
TRBJ2-7 TRBV2 once - CASSERSGVNVQYF TGTGCCAGCAGTGAAAGGAGCGGAGTAAACGTGCAGTACTTC
TRBJ2-7 TRBV5-1 - TRBD2 CASSLGLAGPYEQYF TGCGCCAGCAGCTTGGGGCTAGCGGGGCCCTACGAGCAGTACTTC
TRBJ2-2 TRBV27 - TRBD1 CASRGDRTFANTGELFF TGTGCCAGCAGGGGGGACAGGACGTTCGCGAACACCGGGGAGCTGTTTTTT
TRBJ2-2 TRBV4-1 - TRBD2 CASSQESSGTNTGELFF TGCGCCAGCAGCCAAGAATCTAGCGGCACGAACACCGGGGAGCTGTTTTTT
TRBJ1-5 TRBV19 - - CASTPQAGRLLYQPQHF TGTGCCAGTACCCCTCAGGCAGGTAGGCTCCTATATCAGCCCCAGCATTTT
TRBJ1-4 TRBV29-1 - TRBD1 CSVRQGPNEKLFF TGCAGCGTCCGACAGGGGCCTAATGAAAAACTGTTTTTT
TRBJ2-2 TRBV19 - TRBD2 CASRTVEAGGFFTGELFF TGTGCCAGCCGAACGGTAGAAGCGGGGGGCTTCTTCACCGGGGAGCTGTTTTTT
TRBJ2-7 TRBV5-4 - - CASSREGRWNEQYF TGTGCCAGCAGCAGAGAGGGCAGGTGGAACGAGCAGTACTTC
TRBJ1-5 TRBV30 few - CAWTRQTDQPQHF TGTGCCTGGACGAGGCAAACTGATCAGCCCCAGCATTTT
TRBJ2-3 TRBV9 - - CASSRGLASTDTQYF TGTGCCAGCAGCCGAGGACTGGCTAGCACAGATACGCAGTATTTT
TRBJ1-5 TRBV2 - TRBD1 CASSEFFPTGGNQPQHF TGTGCCAGCAGTGAATTTTTCCCGACAGGGGGCAATCAGCCCCAGCATTTT
TRBJ1-6 TRBV2 - - CASSEVPPSSYNSPLHF TGTGCCAGCAGTGAAGTTCCCCCGAGCTCCTATAATTCACCCCTCCACTTT
TRBJ1-1 TRBV7-9 - TRBD1 CASSLAGQERTEAFF TGTGCCAGCAGCTTAGCGGGACAGGAGAGGACTGAAGCTTTCTTT
TRBJ1-2 TRBV6-1 large - CASTLGGTYYGYTF TGTGCCAGCACCCTAGGGGGGACTTACTATGGCTACACCTTC
TRBJ2-7 TRBV7-6 once - CASSLDPTDSYEQYF TGTGCCAGCAGCTTAGACCCAACAGACTCCTACGAGCAGTACTTC
TRBJ1-5 TRBV12-5 few TRBD1 CASGSTGNYNQPQHF TGTGCTAGTGGGTCGACAGGGAATTACAATCAGCCCCAGCATTTT
TRBJ1-6 TRBV6-6 - TRBD1 CASTSGTEYNSPLHF TGTGCCAGCACCTCGGGGACAGAATATAATTCACCCCTCCACTTT
TRBJ2-7 TRBV2 - - CASRDSYEQYF TGTGCCAGCAGGGATTCCTACGAGCAGTACTTC
TRBJ1-1 TRBV9 - - CASSVGDTEAFF TGTGCCAGCAGCGTAGGGGATACTGAAGCTTTCTTT
TRBJ1-2 TRBV27 - - CASSLSGSVGYTF TGTGCCAGCAGTTTATCGGGTAGTGTTGGCTACACCTTC
TRBJ1-1 TRBV4-1 once - CASSQVVTGTTEAFF TGCGCCAGCAGCCAAGTTGTTACAGGGACCACTGAAGCTTTCTTT
TRBJ1-1 TRBV5-4 once - CASRRAGTTEAFF TGTGCCAGCAGGAGGGCTGGAACCACTGAAGCTTTCTTT
TRBJ1-2 TRBV7-9 - TRBD1 CAILTGDGYTF TGTGCCATCTTGACAGGGGATGGCTACACCTTC
TRBJ2-1 TRBV4-2 - TRBD2 CASSPAVPPGGPYNEQFF TGTGCCAGCAGCCCCGCGGTCCCCCCGGGGGGGCCTTACAATGAGCAGTTCTTC
TRBJ1-2 TRBV6-1 - - CASSERGDGYTF TGTGCCAGCAGTGAGCGAGGGGATGGCTACACCTTC
TRBJ1-1 TRBV19 few - CASRGAGGGELNTEAFF TGTGCCAGTAGGGGGGCCGGGGGCGGAGAATTGAACACTGAAGCTTTCTTT
TRBJ1-2 TRBV4-3 - - CASSQTAYYGYTF TGCGCCAGCAGCCAGACAGCTTACTATGGCTACACCTTC
TRBJ2-4 TRBV6-1 - TRBD2 CASSESGGASGNIQYF TGTGCCAGCAGTGAAAGCGGTGGGGCTAGCGGAAACATTCAGTACTTC
TRBJ1-2 TRBV15 few - CATSWMSGGGSYTF TGTGCCACCAGTTGGATGTCCGGTGGGGGGAGTTACACCTTC
TRBJ1-3 TRBV11-2 - - CASSSDRSSGNTIYF TGTGCCAGCAGCTCGGACCGCAGCTCTGGAAACACCATATATTTT
TRBJ1-5 TRBV2 - - CASGGLGQPQHF TGTGCCAGCGGGGGGCTGGGACAGCCCCAGCATTTT
TRBJ1-2 TRBV19 - TRBD1 CASWTGASGYTF TGTGCCAGTTGGACAGGGGCGTCAGGCTACACCTTC
TRBJ1-1 TRBV7-9 - - CATNTWSPEAFF TGTGCCACTAATACTTGGAGCCCTGAAGCTTTCTTT
TRBJ2-5 TRBV14 - - CASSQIQGRQTQYF TGTGCCAGCAGCCAAATACAGGGCCGACAGACCCAGTACTTC
TRBJ1-2 TRBV2 - TRBD1 CASLGGERLGYTF TGTGCCAGCCTAGGGGGCGAACGACTTGGCTACACCTTC
TRBJ1-4 TRBV5-4 medium-sized TRBD1 CASQEGTGGEEKLFF TGTGCCAGCCAGGAGGGAACAGGGGGCGAGGAAAAACTGTTTTTT
TRBJ1-1 TRBV7-2 - TRBD1 CASSLARQGASNTEAFF TGTGCCAGCAGCTTAGCGAGGCAGGGGGCTTCCAACACTGAAGCTTTCTTT
TRBJ2-5 TRBV5-1 - - CASSSGPEETQYF TGCGCCAGCAGCTCCGGTCCAGAAGAGACCCAGTACTTC
TRBJ1-2 TRBV13 - - CASSLYSNYGYTF TGTGCCAGCAGCTTATACTCAAACTATGGCTACACCTTC
TRBJ2-7 TRBV18 - - CASSDGAGGEQYF TGTGCCAGCTCCGACGGGGCCGGGGGAGAGCAGTACTTC
TRBJ1-1 TRBV5-6 once - CASSSGGAATEAFF TGTGCCAGCAGCTCCGGAGGGGCGGCCACTGAAGCTTTCTTT
TRBJ1-5 TRBV4-2 - - CASSPDFQVFGNQPQHF TGTGCCAGCAGCCCCGACTTCCAGGTCTTTGGCAATCAGCCCCAGCATTTT
TRBJ2-7 TRBV4-1 - - CASSPGHSTYEQYF TGCGCCAGCAGCCCTGGACATTCTACCTACGAGCAGTACTTC
TRBJ2-5 TRBV10-3 - - CAISEQETQYF TGTGCCATCAGTGAGCAGGAGACCCAGTACTTC
TRBJ2-7 TRBV5-1 - - CASSPPGPYEQYF TGCGCCAGCAGCCCCCCCGGACCCTACGAGCAGTACTTC
TRBJ1-3 TRBV7-9 - TRBD1 CASSRTGKGNTIYF TGTGCCAGCAGCCGGACAGGGAAGGGAAACACCATATATTTT
TRBJ2-7 TRBV6-5 - - CASSPGSTYEQYF TGTGCCAGCAGTCCCGGGTCCACCTACGAGCAGTACTTC
TRBJ1-2 TRBV30 - - CAWSVMGRGGYTF TGTGCCTGGAGTGTTATGGGGCGGGGAGGCTACACCTTC
TRBJ1-2 TRBV19 - - CASTYGGTPSYGYTF TGTGCCAGTACCTATGGTGGGACGCCGAGCTATGGCTACACCTTC
TRBJ1-2 TRBV7-8 few - CASSLVAGPYGYTF TGTGCCAGCAGCTTAGTGGCGGGACCTTATGGCTACACCTTC